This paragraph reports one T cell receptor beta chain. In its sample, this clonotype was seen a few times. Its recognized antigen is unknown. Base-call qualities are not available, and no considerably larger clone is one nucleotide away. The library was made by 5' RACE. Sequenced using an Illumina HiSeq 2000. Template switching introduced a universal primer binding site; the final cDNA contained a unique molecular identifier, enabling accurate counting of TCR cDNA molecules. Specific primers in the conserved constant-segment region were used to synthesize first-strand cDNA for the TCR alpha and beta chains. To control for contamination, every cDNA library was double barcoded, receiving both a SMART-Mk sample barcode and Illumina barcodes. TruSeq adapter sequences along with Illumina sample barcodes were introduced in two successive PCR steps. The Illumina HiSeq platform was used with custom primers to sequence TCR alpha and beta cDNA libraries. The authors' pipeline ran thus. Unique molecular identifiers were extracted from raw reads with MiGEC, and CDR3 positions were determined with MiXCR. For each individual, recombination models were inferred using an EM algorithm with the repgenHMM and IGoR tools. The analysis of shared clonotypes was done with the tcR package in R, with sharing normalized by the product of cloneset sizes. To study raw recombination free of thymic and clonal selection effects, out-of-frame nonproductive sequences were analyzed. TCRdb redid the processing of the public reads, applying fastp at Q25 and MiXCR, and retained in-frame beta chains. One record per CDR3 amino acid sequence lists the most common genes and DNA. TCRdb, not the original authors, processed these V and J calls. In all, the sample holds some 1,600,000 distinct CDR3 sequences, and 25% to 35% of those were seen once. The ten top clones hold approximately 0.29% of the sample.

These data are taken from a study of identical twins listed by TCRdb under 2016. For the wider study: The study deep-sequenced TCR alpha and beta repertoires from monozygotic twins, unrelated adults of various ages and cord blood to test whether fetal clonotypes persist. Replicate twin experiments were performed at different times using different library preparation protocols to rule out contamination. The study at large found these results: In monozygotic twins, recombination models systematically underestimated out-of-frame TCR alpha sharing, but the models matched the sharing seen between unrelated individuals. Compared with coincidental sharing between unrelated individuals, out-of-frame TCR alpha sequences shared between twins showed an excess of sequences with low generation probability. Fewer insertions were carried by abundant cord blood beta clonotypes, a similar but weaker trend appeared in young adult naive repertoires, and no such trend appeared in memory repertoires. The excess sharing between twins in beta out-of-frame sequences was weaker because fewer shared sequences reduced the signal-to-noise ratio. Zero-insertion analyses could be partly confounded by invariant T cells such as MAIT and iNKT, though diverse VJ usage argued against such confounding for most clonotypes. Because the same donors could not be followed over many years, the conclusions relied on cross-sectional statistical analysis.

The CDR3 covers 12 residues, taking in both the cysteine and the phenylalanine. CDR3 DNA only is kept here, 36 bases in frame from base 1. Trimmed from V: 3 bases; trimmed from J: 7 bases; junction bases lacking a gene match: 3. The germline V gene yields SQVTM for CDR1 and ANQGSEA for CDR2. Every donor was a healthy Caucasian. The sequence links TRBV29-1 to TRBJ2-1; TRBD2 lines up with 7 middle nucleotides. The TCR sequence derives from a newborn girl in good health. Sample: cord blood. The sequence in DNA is TGCAGCGTTGAGGGAGGGCTGAATGAGCAGTTCTTC. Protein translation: CSVEGGLNEQFF.